Listed below are T cell receptor beta chains from one sample, sequenced in a study of blood T cell repertoires in COVID-19. The assay was immunoSEQ multiplex PCR, and TCRdb's table has in-frame clones only and misses some. The table records about 410,000 clones, 70% to 90% of them present only once. The material sequenced was peripheral blood. The receptors here all came from a woman aged 25 to 45 with active or convalescent COVID-19. The CDR3 runs from the conserved cysteine through the conserved F or W. The order of the fields is clone size, D gene, V gene, J gene, CDR3 protein, CDR3 DNA. The D gene is left open where the match is weak. Clone sizes are given selectively: once, few, many, or a class where the clone is expanded.

NA,TRBD1,TRBV2,TRBJ1-6,CASSEVLRGSSYNSPLHF,TGTGCCAGCAGTGAAGTGCTCAGGGGGAGCTCCTATAATTCACCCCTCCACTTT
NA,TRBD1,TRBV5-4,TRBJ1-2,CASSLVGTGRSGYGYTF,TGTGCCAGCAGCTTGGTGGGGACAGGTCGCTCGGGGTATGGCTACACCTTC
NA,NA,TRBV4-1,TRBJ1-2,CASSQDPGIRNYGYTF,TGCGCCAGCAGCCAAGATCCAGGGATCCGAAACTATGGCTACACCTTC
NA,NA,TRBV7-9,TRBJ2-5,CASSLSSRSQETQYF,TGTGCCAGCAGCTTATCTTCCAGATCCCAAGAGACCCAGTACTTC
NA,NA,TRBV19,TRBJ1-2,CASSMDSYYGYTF,TGTGCCAGTAGTATGGACAGTTACTATGGCTACACCTTC
NA,NA,TRBV25-1,TRBJ1-1,CASSVGDKAFF,TGTGCCAGCAGTGTGGGAGATAAAGCTTTCTTT
NA,NA,TRBV9,TRBJ1-1,CASSVGGTMNTEAFF,TGTGCCAGCAGCGTAGGGGGCACCATGAACACTGAAGCTTTCTTT
NA,NA,TRBV10-2,TRBJ2-5,CASSGDQETQYF,TGCGCCAGCTCGGGGGACCAAGAGACCCAGTACTTC
NA,TRBD2,TRBV10-3,TRBJ2-6,CAIGSGSAGANVLTF,TGTGCCATCGGGAGCGGGAGCGCTGGGGCCAACGTCCTGACTTTC
NA,TRBD1,TRBV7-8,TRBJ1-5,CASSLTGGVQPQHF,TGTGCCAGCAGCTTAACAGGGGGCGTTCAGCCCCAGCATTTT
NA,NA,TRBV19,TRBJ2-6,CASRDSSGANVLTF,TGTGCCAGTAGAGACTCCTCTGGGGCCAACGTCCTGACTTTC
once,NA,TRBV18,TRBJ2-3,CASSRDRTDTQYF,TGTGCCAGCTCTCGCGACAGGACAGATACGCAGTATTTT
once,TRBD1,TRBV7-8,TRBJ1-6,CASSLGQGLGGRSPLHF,TGTGCCAGCAGCTTAGGGCAGGGGTTAGGGGGCCGTTCACCCCTCCACTTT
once,TRBD2,TRBV3-1/TRBV3-2,TRBJ2-7,CASSQAAGGIDEQYF,TGTGCCAGCAGCCAAGCGGCGGGGGGCATAGACGAGCAGTACTTC
once,NA,TRBV3-1/TRBV3-2,TRBJ2-5,CASSPTGEAQETQYF,TGTGCCAGCAGCCCAACCGGTGAGGCCCAAGAGACCCAGTACTTC
many,NA,TRBV4-2,TRBJ2-1,CASSQDQGGTYNEQFF,TGTGCCAGCAGCCAAGATCAGGGGGGTACCTACAATGAGCAGTTCTTC
NA,NA,TRBV10-3,TRBJ2-5,CAGGTEKETQYF,TGTGCCGGAGGGACAGAAAAAGAGACCCAGTACTTC
NA,NA,TRBV5-1,TRBJ2-3,CASSLWDISTDTQYF,TGCGCCAGCAGCTTGTGGGACATAAGCACAGATACGCAGTATTTT
NA,TRBD1,TRBV11-2,TRBJ1-1,CASSSSHGTGYFGTEAFF,TGTGCCAGCAGCTCCTCCCACGGGACAGGGTACTTCGGCACTGAAGCTTTCTTT
NA,TRBD2,TRBV30,TRBJ2-7,CAWSVFSGSPYEQYF,TGTGCCTGGAGTGTCTTTAGCGGGAGCCCCTACGAGCAGTACTTC
NA,TRBD1,TRBV6-5,TRBJ2-4,CATARGRGYIQYF,TGTGCCACGGCAAGGGGGCGAGGTTACATTCAGTACTTC
NA,TRBD2,TRBV27,TRBJ2-7,CASGPLAGGTYEQYF,TGTGCCAGCGGTCCACTAGCGGGTGGAACCTACGAGCAGTACTTC
NA,NA,TRBV6-5,TRBJ1-4,CASSHGEVNEKLFF,TGTGCCAGCAGCCACGGGGAGGTCAATGAAAAACTGTTTTTT
NA,TRBD1,TRBV7-2,TRBJ2-7,CASSLMGAGGTSTYEQYF,TGTGCCAGCAGCCTAATGGGGGCAGGGGGAACCTCAACCTACGAGCAGTACTTC
NA,NA,TRBV19,TRBJ2-1,CASSIAGEGHNEQFF,TGTGCCAGTAGTATTGCAGGGGAGGGCCACAATGAGCAGTTCTTC
few,NA,TRBV13,TRBJ2-7,CASSSRRSGEQYF,TGTGCCAGCAGCTCCCGACGTTCGGGAGAGCAGTACTTC
NA,NA,TRBV6-4,TRBJ2-3,CASSQWGDSTDTQYF,TGTGCCAGCAGTCAATGGGGGGATAGCACAGATACGCAGTATTTT
few,NA,TRBV30,TRBJ2-5,CAWSRDTKETQYF,TGTGCCTGGAGTAGGGACACGAAAGAGACCCAGTACTTC
NA,NA,TRBV12-3/TRBV12-4,TRBJ1-1,CASSKDTPTFF,TGTGCCAGCAGCAAGGACACCCCAACTTTCTTT
once,TRBD1,TRBV29-1,TRBJ2-3,CSVGSDRGADTQYF,TGCAGCGTGGGGAGCGACAGGGGCGCAGATACGCAGTATTTT
NA,TRBD2,TRBV19,TRBJ2-1,CASSMTSGMIHNEQFF,TGTGCCAGTAGTATGACTAGCGGGATGATCCACAATGAGCAGTTCTTC
NA,TRBD2,TRBV7-8,TRBJ2-5,CASSPRLAGGQETQYF,TGTGCCAGCAGCCCAAGGCTAGCGGGGGGTCAAGAGACCCAGTACTTC
few,NA,TRBV6-6,TRBJ1-5,CASSSRQGNQPQHF,TGTGCCAGCAGTTCCAGACAGGGCAATCAGCCCCAGCATTTT